This T cell receptor (beta chain) was obtained from a study of blood T cell repertoires in COVID-19. Study-wide context: PBMCs, B-cell-depleted T cells, or T cells were the source of the cDNA or gDNA that made up the material.

There are a few counts of this clone. CDR1 and CDR2 from the germline V gene are MNHEY and SVGAGI. This CDR3 spans 16 amino acids. Germline trimming cut 3 bases from V and 7 bases from J; bases unmatched to any gene: 7. Authors' data handling: Researchers report that nucleated cell counts were estimated from reference gene primer amplification. This table comes from immunoSEQ multiplex PCR, and its TCRdb copy is limited to in-frame clones, with some not included. V and J calls plus clone size are reproduced from that table; the DNA served to infer D and trimming. The sample records over 65,000 clones, 87% being singletons.

The clonotype was recovered from a human donor in a cohort sampled during active COVID-19. Material: peripheral blood. This rearrangement joins TRBV6-5 to TRBJ2-2; 11 bases match TRBD2. The CDR3, as DNA: TGTGCCAGCAGTTATTCACTAGCGGGAGACTTCGGGGAGCTGTTTTTT. This translates into CASSYSLAGDFGELFF.